Sequencing of this T cell receptor (beta chain) was carried out in a study of blood T cell repertoires in COVID-19. For the study at large: The study drew acute and convalescent COVID-19 samples from the United States, Italy and Spain. T cells, B-cell-depleted T cells, or PBMCs supplied cDNA or gDNA.

CDR3 length equals 14 residues. Germline values: CDR1 LNHDA, CDR2 SQIVND (reference sequence). J lost 8 bases, V lost 7 bases, and 10 bases had no gene match. Under the authors' procedure: For nucleated cells, counts were estimated from reference gene primer amplification. TCRdb keeps only in-frame clones here, not all; method: immunoSEQ multiplex PCR. The D gene and trimming were derived from the DNA, and the V and J assignments and clone size from that table. The data contain 200,000 to 250,000 clones, 88% of them seen just once; the ten biggest clones take up approximately 1.5%. The origin of this receptor is a young man with active or convalescent COVID-19. The genes are TRBV19 and TRBJ1-2; TRBD1 matches at 10 bases. Sequencing was performed on peripheral blood. CDR3 coding DNA: TGTGCCAGTACCCCTGACAGGGGGCTCGGAGGCTACACCTTC. Protein: CASTPDRGLGGYTF.